This section outlines one T cell receptor (beta chain) sequence together with its context. The data are from a study of blood T cell repertoires in COVID-19. Study in general: PBMCs, B-cell-depleted T cells, or T cells provided the cDNA or gDNA that made up the material.

Germline V CDR1 and CDR2: SEHNR, FQNEAQ (reference sequence). V was cut by 0 bases and J by 3 bases, with 6 bases left in between. This CDR3 is built from 13 residues. Study members were between 18 and 89 years old and lived in over 20 US regions. The repertoire was sequenced with immunoSEQ multiplex PCR; TCRdb's copy has only in-frame clones and lacks some. The table has roughly 180,000 clones, roughly 80% seen once. Sequenced: PBMCs or T cells enriched from blood (not recorded which). This chain uses TRBV7-9 with TRBJ2-7; D is undetermined. This clonotype was obtained from a woman aged 40 to 49 with acute COVID-19. Written as DNA, the CDR3 is TGTGCCAGCAGCTTAGCGGAGAGCTACGAGCAGTACTTC. Its translation is CASSLAESYEQYF.